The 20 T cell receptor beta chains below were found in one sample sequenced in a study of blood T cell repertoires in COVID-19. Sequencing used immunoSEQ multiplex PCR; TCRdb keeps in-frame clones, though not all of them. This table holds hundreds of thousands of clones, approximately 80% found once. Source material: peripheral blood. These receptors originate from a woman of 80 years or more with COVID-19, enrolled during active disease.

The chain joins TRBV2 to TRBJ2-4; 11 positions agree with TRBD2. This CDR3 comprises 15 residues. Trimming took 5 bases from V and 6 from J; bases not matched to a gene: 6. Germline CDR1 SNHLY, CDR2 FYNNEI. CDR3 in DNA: TGTGCCAGCAGTACTAGCGGGAGATTGACAAACATTCAGTACTTC. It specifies CASSTSGRLTNIQYF. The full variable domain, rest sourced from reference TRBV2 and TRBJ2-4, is EPEVTQTPSHQVTQMGQEVILRCVPISNHLYFYWYRQILGQKVEFLVSFYNNEISEKSEIFDDQFSVERPDGSNFTLKIRSTKLEDSAMYFCASSTSGRLTNIQYFGAGTRLSVL.

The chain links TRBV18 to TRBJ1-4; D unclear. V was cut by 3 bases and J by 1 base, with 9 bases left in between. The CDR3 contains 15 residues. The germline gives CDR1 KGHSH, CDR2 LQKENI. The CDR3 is CASSPTHRTNEKLFF. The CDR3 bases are TGTGCCAGCTCACCTACACACAGAACTAATGAAAAACTGTTTTTT.

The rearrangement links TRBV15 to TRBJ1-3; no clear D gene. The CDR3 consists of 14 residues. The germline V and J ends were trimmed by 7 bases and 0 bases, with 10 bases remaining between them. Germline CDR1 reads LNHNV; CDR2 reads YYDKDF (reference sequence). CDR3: CATTSFSSGNTIYF. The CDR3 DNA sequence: TGTGCCACCACATCTTTCAGCTCTGGAAACACCATATATTTT. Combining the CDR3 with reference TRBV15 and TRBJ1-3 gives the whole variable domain DAMVIQNPRYQVTQFGKPVTLSCSQTLNHNVMYWYQQKSSQAPKLLFHYYDKDFNNEADTPDNFQSRRPNTSFCFLDIRSPGLGDTAMYLCATTSFSSGNTIYFGEGSWLTVV.

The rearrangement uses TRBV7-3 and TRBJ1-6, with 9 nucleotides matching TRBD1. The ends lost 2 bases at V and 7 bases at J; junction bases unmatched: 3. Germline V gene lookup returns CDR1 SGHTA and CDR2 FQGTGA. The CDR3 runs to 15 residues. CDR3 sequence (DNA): TGTGCCAGCAGCTTAGAGGGACAGGGAAATTCACCCCTCCACTTT. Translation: CASSLEGQGNSPLHF.

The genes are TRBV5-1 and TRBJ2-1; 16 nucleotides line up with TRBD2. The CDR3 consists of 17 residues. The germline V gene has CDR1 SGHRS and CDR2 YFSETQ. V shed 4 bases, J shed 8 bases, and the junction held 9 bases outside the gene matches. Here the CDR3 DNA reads TGCGCCAGCAGCCGAGGGACTAGCGGGGGGGCTTGGGATGAGCAGTTCTTC. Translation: CASSRGTSGGAWDEQFF.

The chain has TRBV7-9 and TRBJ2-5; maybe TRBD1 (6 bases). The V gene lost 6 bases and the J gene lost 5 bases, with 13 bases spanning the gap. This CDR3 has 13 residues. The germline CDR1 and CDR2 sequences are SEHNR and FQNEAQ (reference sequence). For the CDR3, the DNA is TGTGCCAGCAGTATTATGGGGGCGGAGACCCAGTACTTC. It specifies CASSIMGAETQYF.

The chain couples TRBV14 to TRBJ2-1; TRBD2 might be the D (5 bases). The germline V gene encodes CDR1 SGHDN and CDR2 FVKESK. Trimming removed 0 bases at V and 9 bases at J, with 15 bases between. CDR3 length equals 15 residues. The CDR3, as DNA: TGTGCCAGCAGCCAAGAGTTTCTAGGGCTAGCTGAGCAGTTCTTC. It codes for CASSQEFLGLAEQFF.

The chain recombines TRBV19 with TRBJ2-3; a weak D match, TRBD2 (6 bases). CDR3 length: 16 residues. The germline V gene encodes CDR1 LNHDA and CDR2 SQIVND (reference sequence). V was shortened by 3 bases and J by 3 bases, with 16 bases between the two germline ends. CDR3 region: CASSIGEAWGTDTQYF. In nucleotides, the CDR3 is TGTGCCAGTAGTATCGGGGAGGCCTGGGGGACAGATACGCAGTATTTT.

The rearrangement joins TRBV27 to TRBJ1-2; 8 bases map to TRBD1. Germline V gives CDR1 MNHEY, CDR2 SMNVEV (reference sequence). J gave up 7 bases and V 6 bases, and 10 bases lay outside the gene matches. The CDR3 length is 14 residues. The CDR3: CASSSAQGASGYTF. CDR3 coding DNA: TGTGCCAGCAGCTCAGCGCAGGGGGCGTCTGGCTACACCTTC.

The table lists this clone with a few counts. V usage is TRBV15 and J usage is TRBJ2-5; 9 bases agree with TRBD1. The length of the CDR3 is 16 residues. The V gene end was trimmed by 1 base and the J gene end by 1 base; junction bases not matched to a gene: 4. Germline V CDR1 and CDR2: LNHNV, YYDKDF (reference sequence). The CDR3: CATSRGDREGQETQYF. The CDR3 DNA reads TGTGCCACCAGCAGAGGGGACAGGGAAGGCCAAGAGACCCAGTACTTC.

DNA of the CDR3: TGTGCCAGCAGCCCCGACAGGGGGGAAAAACTGTTTTTT. Its translation: CASSPDRGEKLFF. The chain links TRBV7-2 to TRBJ1-4; 9 bases line up with TRBD1. The trim removed 5 bases at V and 8 bases at J, leaving 3 bases unmatched. Germline V gene data show CDR1 as SGHTA and CDR2 as FQGNSA. The CDR3 extends over 13 amino acids.

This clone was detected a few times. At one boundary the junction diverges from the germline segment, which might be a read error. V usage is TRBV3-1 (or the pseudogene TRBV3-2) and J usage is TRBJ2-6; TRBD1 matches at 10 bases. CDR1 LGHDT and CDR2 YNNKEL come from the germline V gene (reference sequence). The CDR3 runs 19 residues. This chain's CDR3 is CASRQGFRQGASGANVLTF. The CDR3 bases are TGTGCCAGCAGGCAAGGATTTCGACAGGGGGCTTCTGGGGCCAACGTCCTGACTTTC.

In DNA, the CDR3 is TGTGCCAGCAGCGTAGGAGGGACACCTAACGAGCAGTACTTC. This gives the protein CASSVGGTPNEQYF. The chain joins TRBV9 to TRBJ2-7; maybe TRBD1 (6 bases). The germline CDR1 and CDR2 sequences are SGDLS and YYNGEE. V lost 0 bases to trimming and J lost 5 bases, with 12 bases between them. The CDR3 extends over 14 amino acids.

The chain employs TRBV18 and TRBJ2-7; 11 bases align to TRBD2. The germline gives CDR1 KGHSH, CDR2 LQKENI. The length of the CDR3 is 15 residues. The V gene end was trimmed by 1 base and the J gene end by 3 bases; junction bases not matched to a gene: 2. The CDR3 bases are TGTGCCAGCTCACCACTGGGACTAGCGGACTACGAGCAGTACTTC. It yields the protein CASSPLGLADYEQYF.

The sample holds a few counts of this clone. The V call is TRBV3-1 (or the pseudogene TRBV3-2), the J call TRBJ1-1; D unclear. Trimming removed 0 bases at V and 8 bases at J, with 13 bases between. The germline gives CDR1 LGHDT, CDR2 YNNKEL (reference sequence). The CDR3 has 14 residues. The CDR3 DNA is TGTGCCAGCAGCCAAGAATTTGGCAGACAAGAAGCTTTCTTT. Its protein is CASSQEFGRQEAFF.

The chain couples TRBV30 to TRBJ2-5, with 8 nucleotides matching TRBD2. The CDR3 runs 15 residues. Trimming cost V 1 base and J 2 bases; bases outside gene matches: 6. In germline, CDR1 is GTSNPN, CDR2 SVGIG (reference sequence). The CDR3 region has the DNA TGTGCCTGGAGTGCACCGGGGGGGAGACAAGAGACCCAGTACTTC. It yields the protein CAWSAPGGRQETQYF.

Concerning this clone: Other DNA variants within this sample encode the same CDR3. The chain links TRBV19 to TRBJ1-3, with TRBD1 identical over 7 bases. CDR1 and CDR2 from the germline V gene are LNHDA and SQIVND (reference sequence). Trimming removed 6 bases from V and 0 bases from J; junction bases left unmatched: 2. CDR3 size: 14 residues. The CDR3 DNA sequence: TGTGCCAGTAGGGACAGGTCCTCTGGAAACACCATATATTTT. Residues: CASRDRSSGNTIYF.

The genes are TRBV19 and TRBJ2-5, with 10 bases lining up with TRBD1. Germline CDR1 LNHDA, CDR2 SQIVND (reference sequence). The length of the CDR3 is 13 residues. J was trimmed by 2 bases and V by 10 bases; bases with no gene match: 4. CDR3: CATKDRGQETQYF. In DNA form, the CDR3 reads TGTGCCACCAAGGACAGGGGGCAAGAGACCCAGTACTTC.

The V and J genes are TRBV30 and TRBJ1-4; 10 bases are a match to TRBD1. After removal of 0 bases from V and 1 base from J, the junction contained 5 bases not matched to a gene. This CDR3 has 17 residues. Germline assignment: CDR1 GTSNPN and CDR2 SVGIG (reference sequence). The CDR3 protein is CAWSVPRDRGTNEKLFF. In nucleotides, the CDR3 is TGTGCCTGGAGTGTACCCCGGGACAGGGGAACTAATGAAAAACTGTTTTTT.

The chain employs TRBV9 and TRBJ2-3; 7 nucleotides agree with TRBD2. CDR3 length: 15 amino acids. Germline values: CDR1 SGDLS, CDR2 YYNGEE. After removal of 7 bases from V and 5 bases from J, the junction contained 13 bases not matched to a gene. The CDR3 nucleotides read TGTGCCAGCGGCTGGACTAGTCGGGAGAAAGATACGCAGTATTTT. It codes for CASGWTSREKDTQYF. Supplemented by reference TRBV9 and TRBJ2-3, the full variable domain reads DSGVTQTPKHLITATGQRVTLRCSPRSGDLSVYWYQQSLDQGLQFLIQYYNGEERAKGNILERFSAQQFPDLHSELNLSSLELGDSALYFCASGWTSREKDTQYFGPGTRLTVL.